Listed here are 6 T cell receptor beta chains from one sample, sequenced in a study of blood T cell repertoires in COVID-19. Sequenced by immunoSEQ multiplex PCR; TCRdb stores in-frame clones only, minus some. The table includes 100,000 or so clones, around 81% detected once. Material: peripheral blood. These receptors came from an older woman with active or convalescent COVID-19.

The rearrangement joins TRBV2 to TRBJ2-5; 9 nucleotides agree with TRBD1. The V gene's germline CDR1 is SNHLY and CDR2 FYNNEI. J was trimmed by 4 bases and V by 6 bases; bases with no gene match: 9. The CDR3 sequence is 15 residues long. CDR3 protein: CASSLQGAKGETQYF. Written as DNA, the CDR3 is TGTGCCAGCAGCTTACAGGGGGCGAAGGGAGAGACCCAGTACTTC.

The CDR3 DNA sequence: TGCGCCAGCAGCTTGGCCCAGGGTATCCCAGACACTGAAGCTTTCTTT. It translates to CASSLAQGIPDTEAFF. The chain links TRBV5-1 to TRBJ1-1; a weak D match, TRBD1 (5 bases). This CDR3 contains 16 residues. Germline CDR1 reads SGHRS; CDR2 reads YFSETQ. Trimming pared 0 bases from V and 3 bases from J, leaving 15 bases between.

V and J are TRBV6-5 and TRBJ2-5; 8 bases map to TRBD2. Germline CDR1 and CDR2: MNHEY and SVGAGI. V was pared by 2 bases and J by 3 bases, with 2 bases of the junction left unmatched. The CDR3 contains 14 residues. The CDR3 loop reads CASSYGGLEETQYF. CDR3 coding DNA: TGTGCCAGCAGTTACGGGGGACTAGAAGAGACCCAGTACTTC.

The chain links TRBV7-2 to TRBJ1-5; D remains unclear. The CDR3 has 15 residues. CDR1 is SGHTA and CDR2 is FQGNSA in the germline V gene. Trimming pared 2 bases from V and 0 bases from J, leaving 8 bases between. As DNA, the CDR3 is TGTGCCAGCAGCTTATGGCCCGATAGCAATCAGCCCCAGCATTTT. Translated: CASSLWPDSNQPQHF.

This rearrangement joins TRBV7-8 to TRBJ1-2, with 7 nucleotides matching TRBD1. The CDR3 has 15 residues. The junction had 3 bases not matched to a gene; V was cut back by 2 bases and J by 0 bases. Germline V gene data show CDR1 as SGHVS and CDR2 as FQNEAQ. The CDR3 reads CASSLMGTANYGYTF. The CDR3 region has the DNA TGTGCCAGCAGCTTAATGGGGACAGCTAACTATGGCTACACCTTC.

The chain uses TRBV3-1 (or the pseudogene TRBV3-2) and TRBJ1-2, with D perhaps matching TRBD1 (6 bases). The V end lost 1 base, the J end lost 7 bases, and 7 bases lay between the germline ends. Germline CDR1 LGHDT, CDR2 YNNKEL (reference sequence). CDR3 size: 12 residues. The CDR3 loop reads CASSQVGGGYTF. In DNA form, the CDR3 reads TGTGCCAGCAGCCAAGTAGGGGGTGGCTACACCTTC.